The clone carrying this TCR beta chain was observed once. Compared with germline, one end of the junction differs, possibly owing to a read error. The germline CDR1 and CDR2 sequences are SGHTS and YDEGEE. The CDR3 totals 17 residues. Via MiXCR, TCRdb re-called the 5' RACE reads, giving one row per CDR3 protein. Among hundreds of thousands of distinct CDR3 sequences listed, about 9.4% were seen once. These data are taken from a study of identical twins. This same sample was also taken into another study, of yellow fever vaccine responses in identical twins. Turning to that study: The T cell response to vaccination in identical twins was reportedly partly convergent and partly personalized.

The J gene is TRBJ2-7, the V gene TRBV5-8, with D maybe TRBD2 (5 bases). The sample consisted of PBMCs. The TCR originated in a woman aged 18-29 years in good health. This chain's CDR3 is CAGSLNSGTRSSYEQYF. The CDR3 bases are TGTGCCGGCAGCTTGAATTCGGGAACTAGGAGCTCCTACGAGCAGTACTTC.